This T cell receptor (beta chain) came from a study of radiotherapy plus CTLA-4 blockade in lung cancer. The study's findings and limits: Early blood T cell clone dynamics reportedly forecast response best, with interferon-beta.

Sequenced by immunoSEQ multiplex PCR; TCRdb stores in-frame clones only, minus some. The sample has 55,000 or so clones, approximately 82% seen once. The CDR3 is 16 amino acids. V lost 5 bases to trimming and J lost 4 bases; unmatched junction nucleotides: 12. Germline V lookup: CDR1 SGHTA, CDR2 FQGNSA. In regard to this clone: Its antigen is unknown.

This receptor was taken from a human donor with non-small cell lung cancer whose response to radiotherapy plus ipilimumab could not be evaluated. Sequenced material: peripheral blood, taken from a patient treated with radiotherapy plus ipilimumab. The chain joins TRBV7-2 to TRBJ2-5, with 8 bases lining up with TRBD2. The CDR3 bases are TGTGCCAGCAGCCCCCCAGGAGTAGCGGGACGAGAGACCCAGTACTTC. This encodes CASSPPGVAGRETQYF.